The next 6 T cell receptor beta chains were all read from a single sample in a study of blood T cell repertoires in COVID-19. Sequencing used immunoSEQ multiplex PCR; TCRdb keeps in-frame clones, though not all of them. Of around 150,000 clones listed, 85% to 95% are singletons. Sequencing was performed on peripheral blood. Receptors were obtained from a woman in her forties or fifties with acute or convalescent COVID-19.

The chain recombines TRBV6-6 with TRBJ1-3, with D unclear. Germline CDR1 and CDR2: MNHNY and SVGAGI (reference sequence). V was trimmed by 7 bases and J by 0 bases, leaving 13 bases between them. CDR3 size: 15 residues. CDR3 bases: TGTGCCAGCACCCAAGCCTTTAGCTCTGGAAACACCATATATTTT. Amino acid sequence: CASTQAFSSGNTIYF.

This chain links TRBV11-2 with TRBJ1-1, with 7 bases lining up with TRBD1. J lost 6 bases, V lost 1 base, and 8 bases had no gene match. CDR1 and CDR2 from the germline V gene are SGHAT and FQNNGV. This CDR3 has 15 amino acids. The CDR3 nucleotides are TGTGCCAGCAGCTTAGTAGGGGGCCTAGGCGCTGAAGCTTTCTTT. Its protein is CASSLVGGLGAEAFF.

The rearrangement links TRBV19 to TRBJ1-5; TRBD1 is a possible D gene (5 bases). The CDR3 runs 15 residues. V was shortened by 7 bases and J by 4 bases, with 17 bases between the two germline ends. Looked up from germline, CDR1 is LNHDA and CDR2 is SQIVND (reference sequence). CDR3 DNA sequence: TGTGCCAGTACCCTATGGGGCCAGTCTAATCAGCCCCAGCATTTT. Translating gives CASTLWGQSNQPQHF.

This clone was recorded once. This chain joins TRBV6-2 or TRBV6-3 and TRBJ2-6; possibly TRBD2 for D (6 bases). Germline V lookup: CDR1 MNHEY, CDR2 SVGEGT. Trimming cost V 6 bases and J 2 bases, with 11 bases left between them. CDR3 length: 15 residues. The CDR3 region is CASSVRRAGANVLTF. CDR3 coding DNA: TGTGCCAGCAGCGTACGGAGGGCTGGGGCCAACGTCCTGACTTTC.

The chain combines TRBV10-1 with TRBJ2-1; a possible D gene is TRBD1 (5 bases). Trimming pared 5 bases from V and 0 bases from J, leaving 8 bases between. The germline V gene has CDR1 WNHNN and CDR2 SYGVQD (reference sequence). The CDR3 has 14 amino acids. CDR3 loop: CASSRGSSYNEQFF. In nucleotides, the CDR3 is TGCGCCAGCAGTAGGGGTAGCTCCTACAATGAGCAGTTCTTC.

This chain links TRBV2 with TRBJ1-2; D possibly corresponds to TRBD1 (5 bases). Germline lookup yields CDR1 SNHLY and CDR2 FYNNEI. V gave up 8 bases and J gave up 3 bases, with 10 bases separating them. The CDR3 runs 12 residues. CDR3: CASRQGDYGYTF. The CDR3 DNA is TGTGCCAGCCGGCAGGGTGACTATGGCTACACCTTC.